This T cell receptor beta chain was profiled in a study of technical replicates of blood from a few donors. J gave up 6 bases and V 6 bases, and 5 bases lay outside the gene matches. This CDR3 has 13 amino acids. Germline V lookup: CDR1 LNHDA, CDR2 SQIVND (reference sequence). TCRdb's copy holds only in-frame clones and misses some; the assay was immunoSEQ multiplex PCR. The table has tens of thousands of clones, around 92% seen once. This TCR came from a human donor in good health. The sequenced sample was T cells isolated from PBMCs. This chain joins TRBV19 and TRBJ2-7, with TRBD1 matching over 10 bases. CDR3: CASSLRDRGEQYF. The CDR3 nucleotides are TGTGCCAGTAGCCTCCGGGACAGGGGCGAGCAGTACTTC.